The T cell receptor beta chain described here comes from a study of blood T cell repertoires in COVID-19 (dated by TCRdb to about 2020). Regarding the study in general: Samples from collaborators originated in the United States, Italy and Spain and spanned both the acute and convalescent phases of COVID-19. A freely available public database, intended as a resource for researchers studying the immune response to SARS-CoV-2, is where the repertoires were released. The samples were drawn from the first 160 participants of the ongoing ImmuneRACE study and from 1,254 subjects provided by 6 global collaborators. The material from the prospective study consisted of cDNA or gDNA derived from T cells, B-cell-depleted T cells, or PBMCs. The dataset comprised deeply sampled blood TCRbeta repertoires from subjects exposed to, actively infected with, or recovered from COVID-19. HLA class I and class II types, where available, came from metadata supplied by the sample provider rather than from assay-based typing. Sample metadata almost always included a de-identified subject ID, COVID-19 status, age in years and sex.

The CDR3 holds 14 amino acids from the cysteine to the phenylalanine. Of the read, only the CDR3 DNA is kept; its 42 bases are in frame from base 1. Trimming accounts for 5 bases at V and 10 bases at J, while the number of junction bases matched to no gene is 7. Reading the germline V gene (reference sequence) gives CDR1 LNHDA and CDR2 SQIVND. Study-wide findings and limitations: How much clinical and demographic metadata was included differed by source and by participant, and the metadata was provided uncurated.

The collaborating institutions used their own protocols to collect whole blood in K2EDTA tubes. For TCRbeta analysis, collaborator samples were shipped as frozen whole blood, as isolated PBMCs, or as DNA extracted from either sample type. This clone was counted a few times. This receptor's antigen is unknown. Per-nucleotide qualities are absent, and no much larger clonotype sits a single base away. TCRbeta CDR3 regions were amplified from genomic DNA using the immunoSEQ Assay, a bias-controlled multiplex PCR. The study's own analysis went as follows. Nucleated cell counts per sample were estimated from amplification of reference gene primers within the assay. Sequence reads were collapsed and filtered to measure the absolute abundance of every unique TCRbeta CDR3 rearrangement. For each sample, productive Simpson clonality was calculated by taking the square root of Simpson's diversity index across productive rearrangements. The table was pulled from immuneACCESS by TCRdb, which kept in-frame rearrangements only. Such tables lose some clones; where checked, under half of the loss comes from unresolved V genes, and the rest has no known cause. V, J and clone size are those of that table, while D and trimming were read from the DNA. The sample records almost 95,000 clones, more than 65% of which are singletons. The biggest ten clones account for 6.3% of the sample.

The sample comprised peripheral blood. The sequence came from a man aged 60 to 69 with acute or convalescent COVID-19. The chain was built from TRBV19 and TRBJ1-6; 8 central bases correspond to TRBD1. The sequenced DNA: TGTGCCAGTAGTTACGGACAGGGAAACTCACCCCTCCACTTT. Its product reads: CASSYGQGNSPLHF.